This TCR beta chain was documented in a study of vaccination and CD4 T cells after COVID-19. Study context: Post-vaccine specimens were obtained a median around 72 days after dose two (range 14 to 241). A CEFX pool, an HIV-1 Nef pool, or no peptide went to control cultures.

Germline V gives CDR1 MNHNS, CDR2 SASEGT. The CDR3 runs 15 residues. The V gene end was trimmed by 6 bases and the J gene end by 4 bases; junction bases not matched to a gene: 10. Treatment denoted: approximately 9-day PBMC culture with coronavirus spike peptide pools or control peptides (ViraFEST assay). The Oncomine TCR Beta short-read assay was applied to DNA of cultured CD4+ T cells. TCRdb redid the calling of the PCR reads with MiXCR, one entry per CDR3 protein. This sample has some 13,000 distinct CDR3 sequences, with around two fifths found just once. To note about this clonotype: The antigen is undetermined. This may be a read error: a much more frequent sequence differs by one nucleotide.

Material for sequencing was CD4+ T cells from blood, cultured in vitro. The origin of this receptor is a human donor who had recovered from COVID-19. V usage is TRBV6-1 and J usage is TRBJ2-3, with 7 bases identical to TRBD2. The CDR3 nucleotides read TGTGCCAGCAGCGAGCTAGCGGAGTCGGCAGATACGCAGTATTTT. It encodes CASSELAESADTQYF.